This entry is about one TCR beta chain. Clones were sequenced by immunoSEQ multiplex PCR, and TCRdb holds only the in-frame ones, with some missing. The sample holds about 60,000 clones, about 88% seen once. The V gene lost 6 bases and the J gene lost 3 bases, with 18 bases spanning the gap. The CDR3 loop spans 15 amino acids. The germline gives CDR1 SNHLY, CDR2 FYNNEI. The data stem from a study of blood T cell repertoires in COVID-19. Study context: Collection of acute and convalescent COVID-19 samples took place in the United States, Italy and Spain.

This clonotype was sampled from a woman aged 60-75 years with active COVID-19. Material for sequencing was peripheral blood. The V and J genes are TRBV2 and TRBJ2-7; D gene uncertain. CDR3 DNA sequence: TGTGCCAGCAGCGTTACGCTAGGATTCCTCTACGAGCAGTACTTC. This encodes CASSVTLGFLYEQYF.